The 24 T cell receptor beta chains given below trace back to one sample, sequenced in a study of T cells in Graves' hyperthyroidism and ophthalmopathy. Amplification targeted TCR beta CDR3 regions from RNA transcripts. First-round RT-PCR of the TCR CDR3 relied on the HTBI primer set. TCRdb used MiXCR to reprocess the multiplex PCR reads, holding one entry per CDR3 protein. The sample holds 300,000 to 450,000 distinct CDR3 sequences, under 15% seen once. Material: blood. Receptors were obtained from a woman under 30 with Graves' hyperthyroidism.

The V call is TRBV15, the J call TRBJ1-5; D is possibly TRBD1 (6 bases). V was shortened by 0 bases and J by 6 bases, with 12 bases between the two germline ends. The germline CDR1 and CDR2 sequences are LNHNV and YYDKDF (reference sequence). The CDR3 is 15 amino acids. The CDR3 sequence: CATSRDMGAGQPQHF. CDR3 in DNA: TGTGCCACCAGCAGAGATATGGGGGCAGGTCAGCCCCAGCATTTT. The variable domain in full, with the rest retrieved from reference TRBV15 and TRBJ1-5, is DAMVIQNPRYQVTQFGKPVTLSCSQTLNHNVMYWYQQKSSQAPKLLFHYYDKDFNNEADTPDNFQSRRPNTSFCFLDIRSPGLGDTAMYLCATSRDMGAGQPQHFGDGTRLSIL.

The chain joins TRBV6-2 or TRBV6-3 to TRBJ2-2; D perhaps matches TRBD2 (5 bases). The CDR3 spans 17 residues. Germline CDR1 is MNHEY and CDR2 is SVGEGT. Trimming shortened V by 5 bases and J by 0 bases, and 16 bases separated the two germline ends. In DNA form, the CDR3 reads TGTGCCAGCAGTCCCCCGGCGGGCTTCCCGAACACCGGGGAGCTGTTTTTT. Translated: CASSPPAGFPNTGELFF.

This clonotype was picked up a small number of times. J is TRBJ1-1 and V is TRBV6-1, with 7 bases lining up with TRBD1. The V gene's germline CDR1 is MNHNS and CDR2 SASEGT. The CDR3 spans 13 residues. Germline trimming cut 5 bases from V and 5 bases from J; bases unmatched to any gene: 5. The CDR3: CASSTGTETEAFF. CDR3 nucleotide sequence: TGTGCCAGCAGTACCGGGACAGAAACTGAAGCTTTCTTT.

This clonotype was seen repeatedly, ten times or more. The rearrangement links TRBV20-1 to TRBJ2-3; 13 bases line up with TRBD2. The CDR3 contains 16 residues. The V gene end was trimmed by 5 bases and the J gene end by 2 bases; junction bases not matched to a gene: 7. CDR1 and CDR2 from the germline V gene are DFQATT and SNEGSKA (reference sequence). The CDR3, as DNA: TGCAGTGCTTTCCCGGGACTAGCGGGATCCACAGATACGCAGTATTTT. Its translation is CSAFPGLAGSTDTQYF.

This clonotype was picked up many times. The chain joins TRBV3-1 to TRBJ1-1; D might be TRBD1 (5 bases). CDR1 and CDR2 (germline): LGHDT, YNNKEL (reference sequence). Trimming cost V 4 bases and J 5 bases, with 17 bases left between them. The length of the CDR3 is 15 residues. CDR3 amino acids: CASSLGRAGRTEAFF. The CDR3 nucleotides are TGTGCCAGCAGCCTAGGGCGAGCAGGGCGAACTGAAGCTTTCTTT.

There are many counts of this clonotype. The chain's CDR3 is CASSAGGRGNEQFF. CDR3 in DNA: TGTGCCAGCAGCGCCGGGGGTAGAGGCAATGAGCAGTTCTTC. The rearrangement uses TRBV11-2 and TRBJ2-1; D may be TRBD2 (6 bases). Germline CDR1 is SGHAT and CDR2 is FQNNGV. Trimming pared 5 bases from V and 6 bases from J, leaving 14 bases between. The CDR3 is 14 residues long.

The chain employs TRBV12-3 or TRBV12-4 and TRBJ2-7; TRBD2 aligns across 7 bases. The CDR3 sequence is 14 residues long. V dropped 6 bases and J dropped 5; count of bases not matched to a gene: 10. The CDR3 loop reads CASRPLGGTDEQYF. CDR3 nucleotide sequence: TGTGCCAGCAGACCGCTCGGGGGGACCGACGAGCAGTACTTC.

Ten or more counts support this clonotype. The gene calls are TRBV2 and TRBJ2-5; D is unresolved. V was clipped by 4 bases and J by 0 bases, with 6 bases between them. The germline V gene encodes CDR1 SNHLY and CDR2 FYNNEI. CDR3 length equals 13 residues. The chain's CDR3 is CASSVTYQETQYF. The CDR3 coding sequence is TGTGCCAGCAGTGTGACATACCAAGAGACCCAGTACTTC. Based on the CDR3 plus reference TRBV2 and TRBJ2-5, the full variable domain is EPEVTQTPSHQVTQMGQEVILRCVPISNHLYFYWYRQILGQKVEFLVSFYNNEISEKSEIFDDQFSVERPDGSNFTLKIRSTKLEDSAMYFCASSVTYQETQYFGPGTRLLVL.

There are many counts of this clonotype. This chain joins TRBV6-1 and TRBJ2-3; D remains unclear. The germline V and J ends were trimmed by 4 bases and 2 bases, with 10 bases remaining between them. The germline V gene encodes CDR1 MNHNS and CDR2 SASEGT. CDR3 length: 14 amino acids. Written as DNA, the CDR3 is TGTGCCAGCAGTGCGGAGAGTTACACAGATACGCAGTATTTT. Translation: CASSAESYTDTQYF.

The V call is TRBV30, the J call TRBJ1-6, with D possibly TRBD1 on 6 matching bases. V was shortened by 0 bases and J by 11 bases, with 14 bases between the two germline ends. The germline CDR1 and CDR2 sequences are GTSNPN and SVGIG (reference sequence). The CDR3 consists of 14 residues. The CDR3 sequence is CAWSVGQPPAPLHF. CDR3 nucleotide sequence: TGTGCCTGGAGTGTAGGACAGCCCCCCGCACCCCTCCACTTT. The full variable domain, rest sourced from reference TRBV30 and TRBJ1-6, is SQTIHQWPATLVQPVGSPLSLECTVEGTSNPNLYWYRQAAGRGLQLLFYSVGIGQISSEVPQNLSASRPQDRQFILSSKKLLLSDSGFYLCAWSVGQPPAPLHFGNGTRLTVT.

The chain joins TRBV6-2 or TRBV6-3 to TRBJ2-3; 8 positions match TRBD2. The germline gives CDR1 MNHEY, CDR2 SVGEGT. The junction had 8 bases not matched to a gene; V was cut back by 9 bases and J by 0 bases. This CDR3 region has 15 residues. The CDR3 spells CASHDSSGSTDTQYF. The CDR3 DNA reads TGTGCCAGTCATGACTCTAGCGGGAGCACAGATACGCAGTATTTT.

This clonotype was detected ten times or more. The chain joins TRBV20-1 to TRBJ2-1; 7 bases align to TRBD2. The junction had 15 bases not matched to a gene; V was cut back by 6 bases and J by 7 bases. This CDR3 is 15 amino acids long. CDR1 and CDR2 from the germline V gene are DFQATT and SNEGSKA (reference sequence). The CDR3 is CSALTPGRTGNEQFF. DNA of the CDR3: TGCAGTGCGCTAACCCCCGGGAGGACTGGGAATGAGCAGTTCTTC.

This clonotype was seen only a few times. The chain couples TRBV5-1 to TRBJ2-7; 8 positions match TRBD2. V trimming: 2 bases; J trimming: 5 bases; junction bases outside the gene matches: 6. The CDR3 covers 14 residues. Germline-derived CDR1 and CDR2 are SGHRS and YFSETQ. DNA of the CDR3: TGCGCCAGCAGCTTAGGACTAGCTGCAAACGAGCAGTACTTC. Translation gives CASSLGLAANEQYF.

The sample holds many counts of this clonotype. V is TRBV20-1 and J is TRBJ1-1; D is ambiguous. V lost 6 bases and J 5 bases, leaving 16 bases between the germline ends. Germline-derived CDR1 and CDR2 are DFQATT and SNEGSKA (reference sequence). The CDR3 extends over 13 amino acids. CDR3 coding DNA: TGCAGTGCCTCCCCTCGGAGAAGGACTGAAGCTTTCTTT. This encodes CSASPRRRTEAFF.

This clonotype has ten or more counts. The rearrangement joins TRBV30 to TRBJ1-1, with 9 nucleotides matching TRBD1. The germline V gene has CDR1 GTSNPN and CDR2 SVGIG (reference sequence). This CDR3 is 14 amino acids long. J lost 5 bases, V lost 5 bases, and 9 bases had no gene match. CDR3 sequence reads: CAWGQGTGTTEAFF. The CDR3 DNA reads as TGTGCCTGGGGGCAGGGGACAGGGACGACTGAAGCTTTCTTT.

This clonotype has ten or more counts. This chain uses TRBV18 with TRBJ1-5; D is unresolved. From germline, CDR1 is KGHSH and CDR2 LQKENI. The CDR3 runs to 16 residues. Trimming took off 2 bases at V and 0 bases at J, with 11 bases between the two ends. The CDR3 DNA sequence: TGTGCCAGCTCACCAATAGGGTCCTATAGCAATCAGCCCCAGCATTTT. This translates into CASSPIGSYSNQPQHF.

The CDR3 region has the DNA TGTGCCAGCATCCGAATGTCGGACTCACTCACCGGGGAGCTGTTTTTT. Translating it yields CASIRMSDSLTGELFF. V and J are TRBV7-9 and TRBJ2-2, with TRBD2 as a possible D gene (5 bases). CDR1 is SEHNR and CDR2 is FQNEAQ in the germline V gene (reference sequence). Trimming pared 7 bases from V and 4 bases from J, leaving 19 bases between. The CDR3 has 16 amino acids.

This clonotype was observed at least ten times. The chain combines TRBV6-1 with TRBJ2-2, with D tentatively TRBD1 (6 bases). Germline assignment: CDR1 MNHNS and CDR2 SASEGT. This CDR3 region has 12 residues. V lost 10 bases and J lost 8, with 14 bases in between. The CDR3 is CAILLGAGELFF. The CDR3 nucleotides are TGTGCCATCCTCTTGGGGGCAGGGGAGCTGTTTTTT.

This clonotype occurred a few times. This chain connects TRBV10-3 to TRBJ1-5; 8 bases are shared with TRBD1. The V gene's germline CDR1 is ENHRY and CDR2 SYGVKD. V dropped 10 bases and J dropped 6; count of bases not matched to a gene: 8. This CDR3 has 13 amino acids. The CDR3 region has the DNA TGTGCCACCACCGACAGGGGCGGTCAGCCCCAGCATTTT. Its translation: CATTDRGGQPQHF.

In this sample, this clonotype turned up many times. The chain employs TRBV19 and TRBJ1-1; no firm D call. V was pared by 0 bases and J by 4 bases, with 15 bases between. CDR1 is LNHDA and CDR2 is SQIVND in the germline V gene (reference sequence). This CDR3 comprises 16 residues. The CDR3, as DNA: TGTGCCAGTAGTATAGAACCAGCGCAGGTTGCCACTGAAGCTTTCTTT. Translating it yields CASSIEPAQVATEAFF.

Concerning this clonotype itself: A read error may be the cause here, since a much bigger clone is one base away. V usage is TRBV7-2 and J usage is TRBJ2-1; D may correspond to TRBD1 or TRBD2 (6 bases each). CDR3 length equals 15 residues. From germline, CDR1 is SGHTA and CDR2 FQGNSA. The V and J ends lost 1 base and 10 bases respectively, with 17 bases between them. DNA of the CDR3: TGTGCCAGCAGCTTAGTAGGGGGGCGACAAAAGGAGCAGTTCTTC. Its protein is CASSLVGGRQKEQFF. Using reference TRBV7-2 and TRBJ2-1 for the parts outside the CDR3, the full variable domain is GAGVSQSPSNKVTEKGKDVELRCDPISGHTALYWYRQSLGQGLEFLIYFQGNSAPDKSGLPSDRFSAERTGGSVSTLTIQRTQQEDSAVYLCASSLVGGRQKEQFFGPGTRLTVL.

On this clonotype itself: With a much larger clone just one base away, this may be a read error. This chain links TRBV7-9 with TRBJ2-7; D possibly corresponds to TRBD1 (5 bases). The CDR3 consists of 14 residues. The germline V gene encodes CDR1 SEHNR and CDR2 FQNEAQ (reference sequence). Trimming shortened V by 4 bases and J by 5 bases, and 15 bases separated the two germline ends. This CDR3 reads CASSSAGNQDEQYF. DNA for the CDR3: TGTGCCAGCAGCTCCGCAGGGAATCAGGACGAGCAGTACTTC.

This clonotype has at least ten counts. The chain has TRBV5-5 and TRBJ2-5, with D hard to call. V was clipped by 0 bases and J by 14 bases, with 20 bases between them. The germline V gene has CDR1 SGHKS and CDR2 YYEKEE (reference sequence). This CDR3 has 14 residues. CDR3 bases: TGTGCCAGCAGCTTGGATATGACTGCATATGGGGAATACTTC. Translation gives CASSLDMTAYGEYF.

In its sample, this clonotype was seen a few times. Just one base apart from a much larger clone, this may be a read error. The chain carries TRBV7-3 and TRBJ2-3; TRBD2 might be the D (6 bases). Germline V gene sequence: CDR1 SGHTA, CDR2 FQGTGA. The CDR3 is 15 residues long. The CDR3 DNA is TGTGTCAGCAGCGCCAGCGGAGGGGTTGGAGATACGCAGTATTTT. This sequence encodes CVSSASGGVGDTQYF.